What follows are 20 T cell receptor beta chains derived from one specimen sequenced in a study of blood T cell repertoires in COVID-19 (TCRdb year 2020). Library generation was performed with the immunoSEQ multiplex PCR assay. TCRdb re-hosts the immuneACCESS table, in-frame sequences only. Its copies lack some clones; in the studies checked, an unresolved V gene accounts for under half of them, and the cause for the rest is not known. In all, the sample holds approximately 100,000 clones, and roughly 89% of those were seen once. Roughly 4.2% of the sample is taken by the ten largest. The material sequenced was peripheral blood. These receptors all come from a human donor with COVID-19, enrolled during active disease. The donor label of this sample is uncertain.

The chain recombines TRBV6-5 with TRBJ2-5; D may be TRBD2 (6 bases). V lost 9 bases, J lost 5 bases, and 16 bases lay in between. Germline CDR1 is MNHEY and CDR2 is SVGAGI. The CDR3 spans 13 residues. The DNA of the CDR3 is TGTGCCAGTACTAGGGCTCGGGGGGAGACCCAGTACTTC. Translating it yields CASTRARGETQYF.

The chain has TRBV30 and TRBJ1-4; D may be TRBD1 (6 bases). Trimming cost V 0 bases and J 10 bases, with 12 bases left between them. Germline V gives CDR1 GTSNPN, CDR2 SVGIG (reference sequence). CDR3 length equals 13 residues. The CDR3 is CAWSVDGGRKLFF. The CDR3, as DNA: TGTGCCTGGAGTGTAGACGGGGGGCGAAAACTGTTTTTT.

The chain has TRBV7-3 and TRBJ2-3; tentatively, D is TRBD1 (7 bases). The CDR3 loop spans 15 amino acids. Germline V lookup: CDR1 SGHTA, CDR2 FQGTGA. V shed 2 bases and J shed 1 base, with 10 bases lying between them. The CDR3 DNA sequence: TGTGCCAGCAGCTTAGGCGGGACAGGCACAGATACGCAGTATTTT. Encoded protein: CASSLGGTGTDTQYF. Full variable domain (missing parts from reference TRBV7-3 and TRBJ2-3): GAGVSQTPSNKVTEKGKYVELRCDPISGHTALYWYRQSLGQGPEFLIYFQGTGAADDSGLPNDRFFAVRPEGSVSTLKIQRTERGDSAVYLCASSLGGTGTDTQYFGPGTRLTVL.

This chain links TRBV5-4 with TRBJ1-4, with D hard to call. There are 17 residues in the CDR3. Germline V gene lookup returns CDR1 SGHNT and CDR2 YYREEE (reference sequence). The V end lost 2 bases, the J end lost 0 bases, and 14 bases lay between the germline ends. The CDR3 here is CASSLRSSSSTNEKLFF. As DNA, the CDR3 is TGTGCCAGCAGCTTACGGAGCTCCAGCTCAACTAATGAAAAACTGTTTTTT.

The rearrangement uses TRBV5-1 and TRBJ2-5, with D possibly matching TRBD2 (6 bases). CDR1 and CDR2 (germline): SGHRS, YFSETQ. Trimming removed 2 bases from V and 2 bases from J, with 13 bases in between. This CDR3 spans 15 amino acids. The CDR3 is CASSLDSGVQETQYF. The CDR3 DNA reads TGCGCCAGCAGCTTAGATAGCGGAGTTCAAGAGACCCAGTACTTC.

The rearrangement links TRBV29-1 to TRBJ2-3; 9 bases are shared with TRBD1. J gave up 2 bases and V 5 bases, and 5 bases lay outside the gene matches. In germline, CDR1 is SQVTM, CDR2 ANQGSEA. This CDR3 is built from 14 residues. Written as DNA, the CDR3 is TGCAGCGTTCAGGACAGGGGTTCCACAGATACGCAGTATTTT. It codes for CSVQDRGSTDTQYF.

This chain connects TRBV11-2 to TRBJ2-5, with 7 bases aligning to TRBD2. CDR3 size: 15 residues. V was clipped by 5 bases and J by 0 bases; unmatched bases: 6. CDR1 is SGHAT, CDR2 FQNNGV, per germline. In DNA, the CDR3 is TGTGCCAGCAGCCCTAGGGGACTAAACCAAGAGACCCAGTACTTC. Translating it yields CASSPRGLNQETQYF.

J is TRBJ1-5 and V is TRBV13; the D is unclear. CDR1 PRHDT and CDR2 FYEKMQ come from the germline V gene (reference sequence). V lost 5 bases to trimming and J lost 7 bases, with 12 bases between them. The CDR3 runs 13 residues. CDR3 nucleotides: TGTGCCAGCAGCCCGGGTCGGGAGCAGCCCCAGCATTTT. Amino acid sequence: CASSPGREQPQHF.

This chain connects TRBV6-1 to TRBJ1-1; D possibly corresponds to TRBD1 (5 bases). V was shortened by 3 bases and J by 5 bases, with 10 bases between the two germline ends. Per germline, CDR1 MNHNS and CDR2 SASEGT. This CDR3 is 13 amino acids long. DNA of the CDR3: TGTGCCAGCAGTGAGGGGGGTGGGACTGAAGCTTTCTTT. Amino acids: CASSEGGGTEAFF.

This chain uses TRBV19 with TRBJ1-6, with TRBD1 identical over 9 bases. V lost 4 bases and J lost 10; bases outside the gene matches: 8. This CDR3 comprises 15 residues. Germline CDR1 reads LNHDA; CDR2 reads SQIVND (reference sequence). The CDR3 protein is CASSTRDREGSPLHF. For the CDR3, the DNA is TGTGCCAGTAGTACCCGGGACAGGGAAGGATCACCCCTCCACTTT.

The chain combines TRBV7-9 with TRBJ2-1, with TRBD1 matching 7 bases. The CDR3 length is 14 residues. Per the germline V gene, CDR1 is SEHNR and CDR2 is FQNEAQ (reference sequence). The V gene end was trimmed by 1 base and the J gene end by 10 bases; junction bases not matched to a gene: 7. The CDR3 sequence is CASSLGVLGGEQFF. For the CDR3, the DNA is TGTGCCAGCAGCTTAGGGGTCCTAGGGGGCGAGCAGTTCTTC.

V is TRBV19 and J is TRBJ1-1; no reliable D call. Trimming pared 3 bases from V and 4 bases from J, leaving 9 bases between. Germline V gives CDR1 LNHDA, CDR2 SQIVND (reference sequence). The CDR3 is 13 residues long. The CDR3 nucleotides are TGTGCCAGTAGTATCTCCCCGAGCACTGAAGCTTTCTTT. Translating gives CASSISPSTEAFF.

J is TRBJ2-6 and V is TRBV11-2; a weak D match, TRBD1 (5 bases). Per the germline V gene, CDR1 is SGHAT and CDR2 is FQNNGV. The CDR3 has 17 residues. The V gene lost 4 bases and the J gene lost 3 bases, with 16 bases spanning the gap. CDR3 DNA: TGTGCCAGCAGCTCCTCCGGCAGGGCCTTTGGGGCCAACGTCCTGACTTTC. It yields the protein CASSSSGRAFGANVLTF.

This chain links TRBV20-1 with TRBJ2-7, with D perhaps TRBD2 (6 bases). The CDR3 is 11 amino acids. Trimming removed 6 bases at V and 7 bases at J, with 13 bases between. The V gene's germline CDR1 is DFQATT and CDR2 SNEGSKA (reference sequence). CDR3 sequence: CSASGDGEQYF. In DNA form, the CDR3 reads TGCAGTGCCTCGGGAGACGGGGAGCAGTACTTC.

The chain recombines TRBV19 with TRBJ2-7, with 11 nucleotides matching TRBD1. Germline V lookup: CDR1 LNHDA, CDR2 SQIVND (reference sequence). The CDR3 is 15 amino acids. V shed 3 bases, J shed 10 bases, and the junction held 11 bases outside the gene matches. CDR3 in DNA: TGTGCCAGTAGTATCTCCCGGACAGGGGGCGCCGGTCAGTACTTC. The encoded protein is CASSISRTGGAGQYF.

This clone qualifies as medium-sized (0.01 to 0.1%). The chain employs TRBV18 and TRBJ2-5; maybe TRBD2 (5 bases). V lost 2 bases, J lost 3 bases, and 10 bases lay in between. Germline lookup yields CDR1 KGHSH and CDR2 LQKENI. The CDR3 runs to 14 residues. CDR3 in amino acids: CASSPAHGKETQYF. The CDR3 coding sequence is TGTGCCAGCTCACCAGCCCACGGGAAAGAGACCCAGTACTTC.

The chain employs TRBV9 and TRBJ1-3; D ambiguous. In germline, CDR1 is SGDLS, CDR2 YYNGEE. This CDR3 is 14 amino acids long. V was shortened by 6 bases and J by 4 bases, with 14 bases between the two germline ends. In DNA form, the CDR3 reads TGTGCCAGCACCTCCTACCTATCCGGAAACACCATATATTTT. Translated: CASTSYLSGNTIYF.

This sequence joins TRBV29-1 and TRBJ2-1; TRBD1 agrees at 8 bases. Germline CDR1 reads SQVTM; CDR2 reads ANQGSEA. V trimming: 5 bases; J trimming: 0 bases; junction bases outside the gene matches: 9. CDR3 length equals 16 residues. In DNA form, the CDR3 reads TGCAGCGTTCCCCGGGACAGGACCAGCTCCTACAATGAGCAGTTCTTC. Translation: CSVPRDRTSSYNEQFF.

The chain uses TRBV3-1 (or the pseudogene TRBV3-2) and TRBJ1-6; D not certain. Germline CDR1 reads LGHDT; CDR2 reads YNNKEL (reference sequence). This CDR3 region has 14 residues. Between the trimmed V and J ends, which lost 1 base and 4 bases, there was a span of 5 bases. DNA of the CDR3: TGTGCCAGCAGCCAAGGGCAATATAATTCACCCCTCCACTTT. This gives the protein CASSQGQYNSPLHF.

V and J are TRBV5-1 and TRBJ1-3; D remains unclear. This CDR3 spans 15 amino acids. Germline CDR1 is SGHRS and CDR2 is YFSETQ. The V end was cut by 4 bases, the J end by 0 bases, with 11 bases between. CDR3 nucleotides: TGCGCCAGCAGCCCGGACGGGGACTCTGGAAACACCATATATTTT. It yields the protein CASSPDGDSGNTIYF.